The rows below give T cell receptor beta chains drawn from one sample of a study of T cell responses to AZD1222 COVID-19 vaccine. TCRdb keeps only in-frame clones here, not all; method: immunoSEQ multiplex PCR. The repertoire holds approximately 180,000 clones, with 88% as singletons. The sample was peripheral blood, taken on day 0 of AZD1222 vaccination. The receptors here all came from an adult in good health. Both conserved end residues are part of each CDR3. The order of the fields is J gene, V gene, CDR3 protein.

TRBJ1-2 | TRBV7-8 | CASSPGGALHYGYTF
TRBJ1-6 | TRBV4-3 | CASSQTGAGNSPLHF
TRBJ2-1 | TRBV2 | CATQSPTHEQFF
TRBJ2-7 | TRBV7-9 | CASSSVGDEQYF
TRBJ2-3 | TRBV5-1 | CASSLNFPDTQYF
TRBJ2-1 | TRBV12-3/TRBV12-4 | CASSSHGSEQFF
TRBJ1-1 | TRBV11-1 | CASSRTGGGTEAFF
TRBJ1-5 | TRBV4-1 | CASSHMDTLQGPQHF
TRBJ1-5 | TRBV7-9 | CASSPGSGRDQPQHF
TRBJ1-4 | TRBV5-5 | CASSLRVDLFEKLFF
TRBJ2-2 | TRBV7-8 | CASSPPTRANTGELFF
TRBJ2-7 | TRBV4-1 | CASSQVGTSGYNFRYF
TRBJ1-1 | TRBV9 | CASSVGRGNTEAFF
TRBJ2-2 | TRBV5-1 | CASSFTGINTGELFF
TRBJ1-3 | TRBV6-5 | CASSYRRTSGNTIYF
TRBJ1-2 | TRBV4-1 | CASARVDGYGYTF
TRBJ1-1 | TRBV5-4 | CASTSPGTENTEAFF
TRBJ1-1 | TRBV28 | CASSLPQNTEAFF
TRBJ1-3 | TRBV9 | CASSAPDSGNTIYF
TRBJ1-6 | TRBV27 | CASSWARGGNSPLHF
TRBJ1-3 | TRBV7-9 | CASSLVGEAGNTIYF
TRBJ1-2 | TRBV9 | CASSARDSTIYGYTF
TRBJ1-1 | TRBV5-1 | CASSQYMNTEAFF
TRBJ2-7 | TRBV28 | CASGLPGQGVYEQYF
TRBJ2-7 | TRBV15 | CATSRDGSRGWYEQYF
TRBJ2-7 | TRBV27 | CASSLSGDRVSYEQYF
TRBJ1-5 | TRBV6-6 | CAGSQGSGDQPQHF
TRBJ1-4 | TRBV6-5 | CASSYRDRVEKLFF
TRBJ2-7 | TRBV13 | CASSSGTGLNEQYF
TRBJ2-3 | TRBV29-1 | CSVEDLGGVDTQYF
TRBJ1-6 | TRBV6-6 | CASSRSRQGANSPLHF
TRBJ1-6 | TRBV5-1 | CASSRTGSGDSPLHF
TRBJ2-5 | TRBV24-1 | CATSDRTGGQETQYF
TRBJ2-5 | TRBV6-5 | CASGPRNGARKYF
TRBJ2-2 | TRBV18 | CASSPLDTGELFF
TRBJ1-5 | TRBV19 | CASSPSKVQPQHF
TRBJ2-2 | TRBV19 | CASETGTANTGELFF
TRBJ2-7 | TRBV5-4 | CASSLTSGYEQYF
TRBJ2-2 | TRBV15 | CATSRDLDTGELFF
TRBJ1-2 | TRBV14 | CASSQGLGQGTGYTF
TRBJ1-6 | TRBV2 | CASRSDSSYNSPLHF
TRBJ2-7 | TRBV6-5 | CASSLDSYEQYF
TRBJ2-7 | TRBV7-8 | CASSLVSQPYEQYF
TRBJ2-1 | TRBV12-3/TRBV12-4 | CASSLGTIEQFF
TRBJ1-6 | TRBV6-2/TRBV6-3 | CASSYEGSSYNSPLHF
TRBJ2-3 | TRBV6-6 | CASSSSSGGDDTQYF
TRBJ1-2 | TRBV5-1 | CASSPTGTGDPYGYTF